This passage covers 11 T cell receptor beta chains from one sample sequenced in a study of blood T cell repertoires in COVID-19. Sequencing used immunoSEQ multiplex PCR; TCRdb keeps in-frame clones, though not all of them. The repertoire holds 95,000 to 150,000 clones, with approximately 85% as singletons. The sample taken for sequencing was peripheral blood. Source of these receptors: a woman of 80 years or more with COVID-19, enrolled during active disease.

In its sample, this clone was seen a few times. This chain links TRBV9 with TRBJ2-2; D perhaps matches TRBD2 (5 bases). CDR1 SGDLS and CDR2 YYNGEE come from the germline V gene. The CDR3 is made up of 15 amino acids. The V end lost 0 bases, the J end lost 2 bases, and 8 bases lay between the germline ends. This CDR3 reads CASSVVSGNTGELFF. As DNA, the CDR3 is TGTGCCAGCAGCGTAGTCTCGGGAAACACCGGGGAGCTGTTTTTT.

This chain links TRBV9 with TRBJ2-3; no clear D gene. V was cut by 0 bases and J by 4 bases, with 9 bases left in between. This CDR3 comprises 14 residues. CDR1 SGDLS and CDR2 YYNGEE come from the germline V gene. The CDR3 spells CASSVESRADTQYF. CDR3 bases: TGTGCCAGCAGCGTAGAATCCCGGGCAGATACGCAGTATTTT. Filled out from reference TRBV9 and TRBJ2-3, the complete variable domain reads DSGVTQTPKHLITATGQRVTLRCSPRSGDLSVYWYQQSLDQGLQFLIQYYNGEERAKGNILERFSAQQFPDLHSELNLSSLELGDSALYFCASSVESRADTQYFGPGTRLTVL.

This clone has more than one count but fewer than ten. The chain links TRBV29-1 to TRBJ2-1, with TRBD1 identical over 9 bases. The CDR3 spans 14 residues. The V gene's germline CDR1 is SQVTM and CDR2 ANQGSEA. V lost 2 bases to trimming and J lost 3 bases; unmatched junction nucleotides: 2. CDR3 loop: CSVEWTGDYNEQFF. Written as DNA, the CDR3 is TGCAGCGTTGAATGGACAGGGGACTACAATGAGCAGTTCTTC.

CDR3 amino acids: CASRGTGSRPTPSQPQHF. Here the CDR3 DNA reads TGTGCCAGCCGAGGGACAGGGTCTCGGCCGACCCCTAGTCAGCCCCAGCATTTT. This chain uses TRBV6-4 with TRBJ1-5, with TRBD1 identical over 9 bases. Losses at the gene ends were 8 bases for V and 6 bases for J; bases not matched to a gene: 20. Looked up from germline, CDR1 is MRHNA and CDR2 is SNTAGT. This CDR3 is 18 amino acids long.

This clone was recorded once. V and J are TRBV27 and TRBJ1-5; weak D call: TRBD1 (6 bases). Germline V CDR1 and CDR2: MNHEY, SMNVEV (reference sequence). Deletions cut 4 bases from V and 5 bases from J, with 12 bases between. CDR3 length: 14 amino acids. The CDR3 region is CASSSTGSHQPQHF. The DNA for the CDR3 is TGTGCCAGCAGTTCCACAGGGTCCCATCAGCCCCAGCATTTT.

This clone is a singleton in its sample. This chain joins TRBV12-3 or TRBV12-4 and TRBJ1-6; tentative D call: TRBD1 (5 bases). This CDR3 has 12 residues. V was trimmed by 6 bases and J by 14 bases, leaving 14 bases between them. CDR3 coding DNA: TGTGCCAGCAGCCCGACAGCACGGACCCTCCACTTT. It specifies CASSPTARTLHF.

The V call is TRBV6-1, the J call TRBJ1-6; no reliable D call. The CDR3 covers 14 residues. Looked up from germline, CDR1 is MNHNS and CDR2 is SASEGT. With 2 bases removed from V and 9 bases from J, the gap between germline ends came to 11 bases. CDR3 in DNA: TGTGCCAGCAGTGAACTGGGCCTAAGTTCACCCCTCCACTTT. Amino acids: CASSELGLSSPLHF.

The V call is TRBV5-5, the J call TRBJ1-5; 8 positions agree with TRBD1. This CDR3 spans 15 amino acids. Germline CDR1 SGHKS, CDR2 YYEKEE (reference sequence). V dropped 4 bases and J dropped 0; count of bases not matched to a gene: 3. The CDR3 nucleotides read TGTGCCAGCAGCACGGGACAGGATAGCAATCAGCCCCAGCATTTT. This sequence encodes CASSTGQDSNQPQHF.

The V and J genes are TRBV19 and TRBJ2-1; the D gene is possibly TRBD1 (6 bases). The CDR3 is made up of 14 amino acids. V was pared by 5 bases and J by 5 bases, with 13 bases between. Germline CDR1 reads LNHDA; CDR2 reads SQIVND (reference sequence). This CDR3 is CASSPWTDNNEQFF. The CDR3 region has the DNA TGTGCCAGTAGTCCGTGGACAGACAACAATGAGCAGTTCTTC.

The V and J genes are TRBV5-8 and TRBJ2-5; 7 nucleotides align to TRBD1. CDR1 is SGHTS, CDR2 YDEGEE, per germline. Germline trimming cut 3 bases from V and 1 base from J; bases unmatched to any gene: 3. This CDR3 has 14 residues. CDR3 loop: CASSSGQLQETQYF. The CDR3 nucleotides read TGTGCCAGCAGCTCGGGACAGCTCCAAGAGACCCAGTACTTC.

The V gene is TRBV27, the J gene TRBJ1-2; no clear D. CDR3 length: 14 amino acids. Per the germline V gene, CDR1 is MNHEY and CDR2 is SMNVEV (reference sequence). Trimming cost V 2 bases and J 4 bases, with 11 bases left between them. The CDR3 sequence is CASSLPGRFYGYTF. In DNA form, the CDR3 reads TGTGCCAGCAGTTTACCCGGGAGATTCTATGGCTACACCTTC.